This paragraph covers one TCR beta chain sequence. The junction had 8 bases not matched to a gene; V was cut back by 3 bases and J by 5 bases. Germline loops: CDR1 SGHKS, CDR2 YYEKEE (reference sequence). The CDR3 is 14 amino acids. The TCR beta repertoire was assessed by survey-level immunoSEQ sequencing. Clones were read by immunoSEQ multiplex PCR, and TCRdb kept only the in-frame ones, dropping some. The table includes around 50,000 clones, over 90% detected once. Sequenced: PBMCs. The TCR originated in a man aged 35 to 55 with rheumatoid arthritis. The J gene is TRBJ2-7, the V gene TRBV5-5; TRBD1 agrees at 7 bases. CDR3 DNA sequence: TGTGCCAGCAGCTACAACAGGGGCGGAGACGAGCAGTACTTC. It is translated as CASSYNRGGDEQYF.